Many counts were recorded for the clone carrying this T cell receptor beta chain. TCRdb analysed the 5' RACE reads with MiXCR anew, one entry per CDR3 protein. The sample consists of some 57,000 distinct CDR3 sequences, 5.6% of them appearing once. The data were obtained in a study of early T cells in non-severe SARS-CoV-2 infection. This CDR3 region has 14 residues. The germline V gene has CDR1 SGHTA and CDR2 FQGNSA. With 11 bases clipped from V and 4 bases from J, the junction kept 12 bases outside the gene matches. V and J are TRBV7-2 and TRBJ2-5; 8 nucleotides line up with TRBD2. The sample taken for sequencing was whole blood. This TCR derives from an adult who was a healthcare worker with PCR-confirmed SARS-CoV-2 infection or an uninfected control (not recorded which). For the CDR3, the DNA is TGTGCCGGAGGGTTAGGGAGCGGGGGAGAGACCCAGTACTTC. It encodes CAGGLGSGGETQYF.